These 6 T cell receptor beta chains were all obtained from the same sample, sequenced in a study of control samples from healthy donors and cancer patients. The repertoire was sequenced with immunoSEQ multiplex PCR; TCRdb's copy has only in-frame clones and lacks some. Among 150,000 to 200,000 clones, almost 90% were seen once, and the ten largest hold about 5.3%. Sequencing input: blood. Source of these receptors: a woman in her 30s in good health.

The chain joins TRBV5-4 to TRBJ1-6, with TRBD1 as a possible D gene (5 bases). The CDR3 consists of 12 residues. V lost 10 bases and J lost 8, with 13 bases in between. In germline, CDR1 is SGHNT, CDR2 YYREEE (reference sequence). CDR3 amino acids: CAYSGVDSPLHF. The CDR3 DNA is TGTGCCTACTCGGGGGTCGATTCACCCCTCCACTTT.

This chain connects TRBV7-2 to TRBJ2-5, with D perhaps matching TRBD2 (6 bases). The V end lost 0 bases, the J end lost 7 bases, and 21 bases lay between the germline ends. CDR1 and CDR2 from the germline V gene are SGHTA and FQGNSA. The CDR3 extends over 17 amino acids. In DNA form, the CDR3 reads TGTGCCAGCAGCTTAGCGGGCGGGGCGGGCCCCGGGGGGACCCAGTACTTC. As protein: CASSLAGGAGPGGTQYF.

This chain joins TRBV2 and TRBJ1-5; D perhaps matches TRBD1 (5 bases). This CDR3 contains 14 residues. V was trimmed by 6 bases and J by 6 bases, leaving 15 bases between them. Germline CDR1 reads SNHLY; CDR2 reads FYNNEI. CDR3 sequence (DNA): TGTGCCAGCAGCCGAGGGACGGCGGGTCAGCCCCAGCATTTT. This sequence encodes CASSRGTAGQPQHF.

The J gene is TRBJ1-2, the V gene TRBV5-4; 9 bases are a match to TRBD1. In germline, CDR1 is SGHNT, CDR2 YYREEE (reference sequence). J lost 8 bases, V lost 2 bases, and 4 bases had no gene match. CDR3 length: 13 residues. CDR3 amino acids: CASSLQGAQGYTF. For the CDR3, the DNA is TGTGCCAGCAGCTTACAGGGGGCACAGGGCTACACCTTC. The full variable domain, its missing parts supplied by reference TRBV5-4 and TRBJ1-2, is ETGVTQSPTHLIKTRGQQVTLRCSSQSGHNTVSWYQQALGQGPQFIFQYYREEENGRGNFPPRFSGLQFPNYSSELNVNALELDDSALYLCASSLQGAQGYTFGSGTRLTVV.

The chain recombines TRBV7-9 with TRBJ2-7; D is ambiguous. The V end was cut by 4 bases, the J end by 0 bases, with 10 bases between. The germline V gene encodes CDR1 SEHNR and CDR2 FQNEAQ (reference sequence). This CDR3 is 14 amino acids long. CDR3 amino acids: CASSSAVPSYEQYV. The CDR3 DNA follows: TGTGCCAGCAGCTCGGCGGTACCCTCCTACGAGCAGTACGTC.

The rearrangement uses TRBV9 and TRBJ1-2; D is unresolved. Trimming left V 0 bases short and J 2 bases short, with 11 bases between. This CDR3 comprises 15 residues. CDR1 and CDR2 (germline): SGDLS, YYNGEE. The CDR3 coding sequence is TGTGCCAGCAGCGTAGTGGACGGCCGGAACTATGGCTACACCTTC. Amino acids: CASSVVDGRNYGYTF.